Each of the 6 T cell receptor beta chains below was sequenced from the same sample in a study of T cell clonality in common variable immunodeficiency. The assay was immunoSEQ multiplex PCR, and TCRdb's table has in-frame clones only and misses some. The data show 30,000 to 35,000 clones, with none appearing a single time. General study findings and limits: Reportedly, TCR beta sequences from common variable immunodeficiency showed fewer deletions and N-nucleotide insertions.

Their antigens remain unidentified. Sequencing used peripheral blood mononuclear cells. These receptors were taken from a human donor with common variable immunodeficiency.

Remarks on this clone: The read comes to an end 3 residues before the CDR3 does, leaving the germline J gene to fill in the end. The genes are TRBV2 and TRBJ2-2; TRBD2 agrees at 9 bases. From germline, CDR1 is SNHLY and CDR2 FYNNEI. V shed 5 bases, J shed 0 bases, and the junction held 10 bases outside the gene matches. The CDR3 is 18 residues long. The CDR3 loop reads CASSQNGLAGTNTGELFF. The part of the CDR3 DNA that was read is TGTGCCAGCAGTCAGAACGGTCTAGCGGGGACGAACACCGGGGAG.

This clone has more than one count but fewer than ten. Read data end 3 residues before the CDR3 end; the end is taken from the germline J gene. The chain uses TRBV7-2 and TRBJ2-1, with TRBD2 matching over 13 bases. This CDR3 comprises 17 residues. V trimming: 0 bases; J trimming: 6 bases; junction bases outside the gene matches: 5. Germline loops: CDR1 SGHTA, CDR2 FQGNSA. The CDR3 is CASSLAFRLAGGNEQFF. The DNA read from the CDR3 is TGTGCCAGCAGCTTAGCGTTTCGACTAGCGGGAGGCAATGAG.

Concerning this clone itself: Sequencing ends 3 residues short of the CDR3 end; the germline J gene provides the rest. This rearrangement joins TRBV20-1 to TRBJ2-3; TRBD2 agrees at 9 bases. This CDR3 has 14 amino acids. The trim removed 6 bases at V and 5 bases at J, leaving 9 bases unmatched. The V gene's germline CDR1 is DFQATT and CDR2 SNEGSKA (reference sequence). CDR3 protein: CSAYPGRGGDTQYF. The sequenced part of the CDR3 DNA is TGCAGTGCCTACCCGGGGCGGGGGGGAGATACG.

About this clone: The read finishes 3 residues shy of the CDR3 end, and the germline J gene is used to complete it. V usage is TRBV6-2 or TRBV6-3 and J usage is TRBJ2-7, with TRBD2 matching over 12 bases. Germline V CDR1 and CDR2: MNHEY, SVGEGT. CDR3 length: 15 amino acids. Trimming at V came to 3 bases and at J to 6 bases, leaving 6 bases not matched to a gene. The part of the CDR3 DNA that was read is TGTGCCAGCAGTTATAAGGGGGGACTAGCGGGCGAG. Protein: CASSYKGGLAGE. The entire CDR3 sequence reads CASSYKGGLAGEQYF.

This clone was observed a handful of times. The CDR3 end lies 3 residues beyond the end of the read and is filled in from the germline J gene. This chain links TRBV7-3 with TRBJ2-1, with 13 bases aligning to TRBD2. The CDR3 length is 15 residues. Trimming cost V 5 bases and J 6 bases; bases outside gene matches: 4. Germline V gene sequence: CDR1 SGHTA, CDR2 FQGTGA. CDR3 bases read: TGTGCCAGCAGCATACTAGCGGGAGGGATCAATGAG. Its translation is CASSILAGGINE. The whole CDR3 reads CASSILAGGINEQFF.

This clone is labeled medium-sized. The CDR3 end is not reached by the read, which stops 3 residues before it; the germline J gene fills it in. This sequence joins TRBV28 and TRBJ1-1, with D possibly being TRBD1 (6 bases). The CDR3 runs 12 residues. Germline CDR1 reads MDHEN; CDR2 reads SYDVKM. Deletions cut 5 bases from V and 6 bases from J, with 10 bases between. This CDR3 reads CASSTGYSEAFF. CDR3 bases read: TGTGCCAGCAGTACAGGGTACTCTGAA.